Following are 5 T cell receptor beta chains from one sample sequenced in a study of cytomegalovirus exposure and HLA in healthy donors. PCR was performed using 60 Vbeta and 13 Jbeta primers. Only in-frame clones appear in the TCRdb table, and some are missing; sequencing was by immunoSEQ multiplex PCR. The sample contains roughly 100,000 clones, over 65% of which appear only once. The source material was PBMCs. The receptors originated from a man aged 35 to 55 in good health and CMV-seropositive.

The gene calls are TRBV5-1 and TRBJ1-6; 8 bases agree with TRBD1. This CDR3 spans 14 amino acids. With V trimmed by 5 bases and J by 7 bases, 5 bases remained unmatched. In germline, CDR1 is SGHRS, CDR2 YFSETQ. The CDR3, as DNA: TGCGCCAGCAGTACGGACAGGGCAAATTCACCCCTCCACTTT. It specifies CASSTDRANSPLHF. Drawing the rest from reference TRBV5-1 and TRBJ1-6, the complete variable domain is KAGVTQTPRYLIKTRGQQVTLSCSPISGHRSVSWYQQTPGQGLQFLFEYFSETQRNKGNFPGRFSGRQFSNSRSEMNVSTLELGDSALYLCASSTDRANSPLHFGNGTRLTVT.

As concerns this clone: One end of the junction does not line up with germline, which may come from a read error. J is TRBJ2-3 and V is TRBV7-7; TRBD2 agrees at 8 bases. There are 14 residues in the CDR3. The germline V gene encodes CDR1 SSHAT and CDR2 FNYEAQ (reference sequence). The CDR3 region is CASSPLAGTDTQYF. The CDR3 nucleotides are TGTGCTAGCAGCCCACTAGCGGGCACAGATACGCAGTATTTT.

V usage is TRBV27 and J usage is TRBJ2-5, with D maybe TRBD2 (6 bases). Trimming stripped 3 bases from V and 4 bases from J, with 12 bases between. CDR1 MNHEY and CDR2 SMNVEV come from the germline V gene (reference sequence). This CDR3 contains 14 residues. The CDR3 here is CASSFFGGGETQYF. The CDR3 DNA reads as TGTGCCAGCAGTTTTTTCGGGGGAGGAGAGACCCAGTACTTC.

The chain combines TRBV4-3 with TRBJ1-1; D is unresolved. Germline values: CDR1 LGHNA, CDR2 YSLEER. V was clipped by 1 base and J by 0 bases, with 9 bases between them. The CDR3 sequence is 15 residues long. The CDR3 loop reads CASSQVRILNTEAFF. The CDR3 nucleotides read TGCGCCAGCAGCCAAGTGCGCATCTTGAACACTGAAGCTTTCTTT.

This clone was seen only a few times. The rearrangement joins TRBV6-5 to TRBJ1-6; TRBD1 matches at 9 bases. Trimming at V came to 7 bases and at J to 1 base, leaving 2 bases not matched to a gene. Germline V gene data show CDR1 as MNHEY and CDR2 as SVGAGI. The CDR3 has 15 amino acids. The CDR3 protein is CASTGQGSYNSPLHF. In DNA, the CDR3 is TGTGCCAGCACCGGACAGGGGTCCTATAATTCACCCCTCCACTTT.